This T cell receptor beta chain was retrieved from a study of blood T cell repertoires in COVID-19. Study overall: Sites in the United States, Italy and Spain provided acute and convalescent COVID-19 samples. T cells, B-cell-depleted T cells, or PBMCs provided the cDNA or gDNA that served as material.

TCRdb's table, derived via immunoSEQ multiplex PCR, lists solely in-frame clones and lacks some. The sample lists roughly 250,000 clones, 75% to 95% occurring once. Germline-derived CDR1 and CDR2 are SGDLS and YYNGEE. There are 13 residues in the CDR3. V lost 5 bases and J lost 5, with 11 bases in between. Patients at the Seattle site were enrolled during active infection and followed longitudinally. The source material was peripheral blood. V gene TRBV9 combines with J gene TRBJ2-1; possibly TRBD2 for D (6 bases). This clonotype was obtained from a person between 18 and 35 years old with COVID-19, enrolled during active disease. CDR3 loop: CASRSGLHNEQFF. The CDR3 region has the DNA TGTGCCAGCAGGAGCGGGTTACACAATGAGCAGTTCTTC.